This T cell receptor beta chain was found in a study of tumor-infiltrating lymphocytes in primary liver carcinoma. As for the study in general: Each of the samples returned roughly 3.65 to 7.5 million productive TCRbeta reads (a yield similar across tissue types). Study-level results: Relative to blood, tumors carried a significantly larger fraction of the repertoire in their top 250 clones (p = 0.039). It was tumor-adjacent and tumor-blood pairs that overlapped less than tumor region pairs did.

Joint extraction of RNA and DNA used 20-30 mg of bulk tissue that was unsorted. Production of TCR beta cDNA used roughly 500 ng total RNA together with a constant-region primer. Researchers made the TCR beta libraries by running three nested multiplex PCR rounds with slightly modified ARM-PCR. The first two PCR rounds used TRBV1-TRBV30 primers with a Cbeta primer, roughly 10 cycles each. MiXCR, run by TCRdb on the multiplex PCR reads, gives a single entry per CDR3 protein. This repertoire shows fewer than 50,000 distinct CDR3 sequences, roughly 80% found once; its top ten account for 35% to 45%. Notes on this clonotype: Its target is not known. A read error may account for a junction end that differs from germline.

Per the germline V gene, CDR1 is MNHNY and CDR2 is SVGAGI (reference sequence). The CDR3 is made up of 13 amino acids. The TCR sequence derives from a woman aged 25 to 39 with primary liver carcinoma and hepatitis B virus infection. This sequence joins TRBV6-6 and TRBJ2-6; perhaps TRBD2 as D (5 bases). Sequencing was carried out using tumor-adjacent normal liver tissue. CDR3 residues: CVSKSGGANVLTF. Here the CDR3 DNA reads TGTGTCAGCAAATCGGGGGGGGCCAACGTCCTGACTTTC.